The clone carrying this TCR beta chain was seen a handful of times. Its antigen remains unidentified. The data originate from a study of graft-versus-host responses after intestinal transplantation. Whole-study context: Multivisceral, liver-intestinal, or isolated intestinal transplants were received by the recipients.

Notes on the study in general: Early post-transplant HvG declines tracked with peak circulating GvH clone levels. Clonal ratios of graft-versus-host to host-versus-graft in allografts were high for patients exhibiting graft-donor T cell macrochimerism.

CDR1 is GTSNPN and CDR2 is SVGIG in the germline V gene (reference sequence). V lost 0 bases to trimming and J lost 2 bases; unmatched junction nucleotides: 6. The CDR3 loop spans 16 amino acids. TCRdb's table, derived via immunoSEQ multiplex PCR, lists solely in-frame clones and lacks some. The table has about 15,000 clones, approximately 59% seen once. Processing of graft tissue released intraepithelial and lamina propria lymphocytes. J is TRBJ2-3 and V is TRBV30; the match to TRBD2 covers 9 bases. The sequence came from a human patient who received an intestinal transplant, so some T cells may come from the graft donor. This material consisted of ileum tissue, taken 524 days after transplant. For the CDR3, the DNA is TGTGCCTGGAGTGTACGTAGCGGGGGTCACACAGATACGCAGTATTTT. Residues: CAWSVRSGGHTDTQYF.